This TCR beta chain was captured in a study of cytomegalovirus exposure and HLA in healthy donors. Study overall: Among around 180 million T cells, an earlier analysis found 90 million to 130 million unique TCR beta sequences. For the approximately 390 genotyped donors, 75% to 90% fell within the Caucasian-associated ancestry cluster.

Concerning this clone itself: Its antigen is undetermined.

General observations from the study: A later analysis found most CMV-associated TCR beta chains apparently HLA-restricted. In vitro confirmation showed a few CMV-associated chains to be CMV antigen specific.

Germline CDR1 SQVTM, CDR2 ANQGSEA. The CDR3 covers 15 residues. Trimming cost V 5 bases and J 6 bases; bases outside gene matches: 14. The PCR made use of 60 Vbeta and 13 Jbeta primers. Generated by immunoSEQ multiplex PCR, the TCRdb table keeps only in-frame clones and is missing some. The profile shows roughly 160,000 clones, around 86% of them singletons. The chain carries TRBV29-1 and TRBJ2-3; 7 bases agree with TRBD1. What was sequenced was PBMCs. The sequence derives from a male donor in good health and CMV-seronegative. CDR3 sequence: CSVLGLATGRDTQYF. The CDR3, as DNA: TGCAGCGTTTTAGGTCTCGCGACAGGGCGGGATACGCAGTATTTT.